These 10 T cell receptor beta chains share one sample of origin, sequenced in a study of radiotherapy plus CTLA-4 blockade in lung cancer listed by TCRdb under 2018. The library was produced with the immunoSEQ multiplex PCR assay. TCRdb stores this immuneACCESS table with in-frame sequences only. Part of the clones is absent; in the studies checked, under half of the shortfall reflects unresolved V genes, and no reason is known for the rest. The sample table holds around 53,000 clones, of which approximately 86% were seen once. The top ten clones comprise less than 20% of the sample. The sequencing here drew on peripheral blood, taken from a patient treated with radiotherapy plus ipilimumab. Receptor source: a human donor with non-small cell lung cancer that progressed on radiotherapy plus ipilimumab. Some clones in this sample may be carry-over from other donors' samples.

The rearrangement joins TRBV2 to TRBJ1-2, with a weak D call TRBD1 (5 bases). Germline CDR1 reads SNHLY; CDR2 reads FYNNEI. Trimming took 3 bases from V and 6 from J, leaving 14 bases between them. CDR3 size: 14 residues. The CDR3: CASSEQTQGHGYTF. The CDR3 nucleotides are TGTGCCAGCAGTGAGCAGACCCAGGGCCATGGCTACACCTTC.

The V call is TRBV4-1, the J call TRBJ2-1; 7 positions match TRBD1. CDR1 MGHRA and CDR2 YSYEKL come from the germline V gene. The CDR3 is made up of 12 amino acids. Trimming took 0 bases from V and 12 from J; bases not matched to a gene: 2. CDR3 nucleotides: TGCGCCAGCAGCCAAGATAACAGGGGGCAGTTCTTC. Its protein is CASSQDNRGQFF.

The V call is TRBV6-1, the J call TRBJ2-1; a weak D match, TRBD1 (6 bases). The germline gives CDR1 MNHNS, CDR2 SASEGT. V lost 4 bases to trimming and J lost 2 bases, with 9 bases between them. This CDR3 region has 14 residues. CDR3 bases: TGTGCCAGCAGTGTCCGGGACACCTACAATGAGCAGTTCTTC. Translation gives CASSVRDTYNEQFF.

This clone was observed a single time. V and J are TRBV27 and TRBJ2-7; D is perhaps TRBD1 (6 bases). This CDR3 has 14 residues. Germline V gene data show CDR1 as MNHEY and CDR2 as SMNVEV (reference sequence). The V end was cut by 4 bases, the J end by 7 bases, with 17 bases between. DNA of the CDR3: TGTGCCAGCAGTTCCCCGTCGGGACACAGGGAGCAGTACTTC. This encodes CASSSPSGHREQYF.

The rearrangement uses TRBV2 and TRBJ1-1; the D gene is possibly TRBD1 (5 bases). Between the trimmed V and J ends, which lost 5 bases and 6 bases, there was a span of 13 bases. The CDR3 sequence is 13 residues long. Germline CDR1 reads SNHLY; CDR2 reads FYNNEI. The CDR3 loop is CASSSGHRPEAFF. The CDR3 nucleotides are TGTGCCAGCAGTTCCGGACACCGTCCTGAAGCTTTCTTT.

The V and J genes are TRBV13 and TRBJ2-1; 7 nucleotides line up with TRBD2. CDR1 and CDR2 (germline): PRHDT, FYEKMQ (reference sequence). CDR3 length: 16 residues. J lost 7 bases, V lost 2 bases, and 11 bases had no gene match. The CDR3 bases are TGTGCCAGCAGCTTATGGGGGGGAGCTTGGGAAAATGAGCAGTTCTTC. Translating gives CASSLWGGAWENEQFF.

The genes are TRBV18 and TRBJ1-1, with D possibly TRBD1 on 5 matching bases. CDR3 length: 14 residues. V was pared by 3 bases and J by 3 bases, with 11 bases between. CDR1 is KGHSH and CDR2 is LQKENI in the germline V gene. CDR3 sequence (DNA): TGTGCCAGCTCACCCCTTCGGGGGGACACTGAAGCTTTCTTT. It yields the protein CASSPLRGDTEAFF.

J is TRBJ1-2 and V is TRBV30; 8 bases are shared with TRBD1. This CDR3 has 15 residues. V shed 1 base, J shed 4 bases, and the junction held 8 bases outside the gene matches. CDR1 is GTSNPN and CDR2 is SVGIG in the germline V gene (reference sequence). CDR3 sequence (DNA): TGTGCCTGGAGTGCAGGGGGCAGTCCAGTCTATGGCTACACCTTC. It translates to CAWSAGGSPVYGYTF.

This rearrangement joins TRBV27 to TRBJ2-7; perhaps TRBD2 as D (7 bases). This CDR3 contains 14 residues. The germline V and J ends were trimmed by 7 bases and 5 bases, with 18 bases remaining between them. Per germline, CDR1 MNHEY and CDR2 SMNVEV (reference sequence). CDR3 bases: TGTGCCAGCACGCCGGGACGGGGGGCCCACGAGCAGTACTTC. The encoded protein is CASTPGRGAHEQYF.

The chain is built from TRBV5-1 and TRBJ2-2, with a weak D call TRBD1 (6 bases). This CDR3 contains 16 residues. V lost 0 bases and J 2 bases, leaving 11 bases between the germline ends. Per germline, CDR1 SGHRS and CDR2 YFSETQ. The CDR3 region is CASSLGRGHNTGELFF. CDR3 DNA: TGCGCCAGCAGCTTGGGCAGGGGACACAACACCGGGGAGCTGTTTTTT.